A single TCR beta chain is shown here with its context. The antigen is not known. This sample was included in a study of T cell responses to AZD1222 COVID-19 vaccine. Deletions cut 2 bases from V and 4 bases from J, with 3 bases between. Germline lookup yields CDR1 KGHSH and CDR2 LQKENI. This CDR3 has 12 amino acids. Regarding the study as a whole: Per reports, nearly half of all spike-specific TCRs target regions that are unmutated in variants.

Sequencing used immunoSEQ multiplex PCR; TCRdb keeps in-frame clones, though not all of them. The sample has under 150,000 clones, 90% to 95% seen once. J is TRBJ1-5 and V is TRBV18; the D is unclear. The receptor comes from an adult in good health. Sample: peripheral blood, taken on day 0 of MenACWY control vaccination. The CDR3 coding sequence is TGTGCCAGCTCACCAAGGAATCAGCCCCAGCATTTT. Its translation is CASSPRNQPQHF.